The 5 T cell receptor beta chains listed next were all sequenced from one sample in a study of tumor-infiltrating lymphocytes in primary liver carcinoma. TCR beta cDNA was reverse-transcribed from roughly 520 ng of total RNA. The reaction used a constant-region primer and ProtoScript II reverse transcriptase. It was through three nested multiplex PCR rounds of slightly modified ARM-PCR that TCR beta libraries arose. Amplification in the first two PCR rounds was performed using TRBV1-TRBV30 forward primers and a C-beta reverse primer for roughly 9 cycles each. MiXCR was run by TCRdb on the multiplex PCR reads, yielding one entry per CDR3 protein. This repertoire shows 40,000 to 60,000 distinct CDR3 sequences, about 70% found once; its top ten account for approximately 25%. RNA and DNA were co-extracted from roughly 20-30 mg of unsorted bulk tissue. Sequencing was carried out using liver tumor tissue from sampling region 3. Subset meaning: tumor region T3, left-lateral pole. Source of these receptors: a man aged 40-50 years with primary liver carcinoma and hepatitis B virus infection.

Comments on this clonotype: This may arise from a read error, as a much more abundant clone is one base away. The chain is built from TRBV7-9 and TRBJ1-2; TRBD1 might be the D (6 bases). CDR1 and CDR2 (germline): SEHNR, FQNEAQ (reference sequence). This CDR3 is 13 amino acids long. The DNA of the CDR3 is TGTGCCCCCTATCACCCCAGGGGCTATGTCTACACCTTC. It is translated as CAPYHPRGYVYTF.

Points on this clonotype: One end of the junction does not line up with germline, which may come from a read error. In DNA, the CDR3 is TGTGACAGCAGTTCAGACAGGGGGCGAGCTACAGTTACGCAGTATTTT. This translates into CDSSSDRGRATVTQYF. This rearrangement joins TRBV6-9 to TRBJ2-3; 10 nucleotides agree with TRBD1. CDR3 size: 16 residues. Germline assignment: CDR1 MNHGY and CDR2 SVAAGI.

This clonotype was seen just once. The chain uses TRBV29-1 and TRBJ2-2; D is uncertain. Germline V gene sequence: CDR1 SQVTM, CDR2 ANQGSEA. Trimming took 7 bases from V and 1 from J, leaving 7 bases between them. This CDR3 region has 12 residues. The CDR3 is CSAVENTGELFF. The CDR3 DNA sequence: TGCAGCGCTGTGGAGAACACCGGGGAGCTGTTTTTT.

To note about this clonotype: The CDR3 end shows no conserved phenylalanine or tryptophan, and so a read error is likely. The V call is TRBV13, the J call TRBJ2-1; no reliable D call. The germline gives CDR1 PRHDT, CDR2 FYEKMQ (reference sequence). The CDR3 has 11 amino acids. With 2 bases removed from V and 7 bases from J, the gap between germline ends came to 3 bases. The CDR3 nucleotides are TGTGCCAGCAGCTTAATAAATGAGCAGTTCACC. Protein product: CASSLINEQFT.

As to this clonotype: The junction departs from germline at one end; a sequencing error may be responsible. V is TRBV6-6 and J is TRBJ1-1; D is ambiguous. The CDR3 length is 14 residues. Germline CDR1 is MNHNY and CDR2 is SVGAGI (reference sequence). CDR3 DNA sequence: TGTGTCAGCAATTACTCGATTGCGACCACTGAAGCTTTCTTT. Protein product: CVSNYSIATTEAFF.